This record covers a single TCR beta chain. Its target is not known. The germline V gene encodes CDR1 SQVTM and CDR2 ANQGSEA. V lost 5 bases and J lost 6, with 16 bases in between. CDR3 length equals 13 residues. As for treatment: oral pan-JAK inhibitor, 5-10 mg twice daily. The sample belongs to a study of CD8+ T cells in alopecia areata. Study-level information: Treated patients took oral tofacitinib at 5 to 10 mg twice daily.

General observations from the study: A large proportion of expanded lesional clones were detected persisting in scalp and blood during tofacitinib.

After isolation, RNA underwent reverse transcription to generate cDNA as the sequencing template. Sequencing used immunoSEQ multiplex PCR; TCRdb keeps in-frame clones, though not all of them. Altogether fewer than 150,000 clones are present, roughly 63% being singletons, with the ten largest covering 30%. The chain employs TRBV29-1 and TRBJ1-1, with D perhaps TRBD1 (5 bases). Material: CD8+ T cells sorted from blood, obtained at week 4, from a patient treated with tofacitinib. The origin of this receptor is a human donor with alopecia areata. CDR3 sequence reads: CSVLNQGPPEAFF. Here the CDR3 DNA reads TGCAGCGTTCTTAATCAGGGTCCCCCTGAAGCTTTCTTT. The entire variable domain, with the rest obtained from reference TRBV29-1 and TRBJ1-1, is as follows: SAVISQKPSRDICQRGTSLTIQCQVDSQVTMMFWYRQQPGQSLTLIATANQGSEATYESGFVIDKFPISRPNLTFSTLTVSNMSPEDSSIYLCSVLNQGPPEAFFGQGTRLTVV.